The present T cell receptor (beta chain) was sequenced within a study of beta chain features in type 1 diabetes. Turning to the study itself: Patient and healthy donor groups were alike in age, gender and cell yields.

This clone showed up just a few times. The antigen remains undetermined. Overall study results and limits: Among all four CD4+ subsets, Type 1 diabetes patients had TCRB CDR3s that were moderately but significantly shorter. Among type 1 diabetes patients, VDJ junctions had fewer insertions and more deletions.

Of the isolated RNA, all was reverse transcribed, and so the sequenced material was expressed TCRB transcripts. Assay: immunoSEQ multiplex PCR; the TCRdb copy retains only in-frame clones and omits some. This sample has about 650,000 clones; around 12% occur once, and the top ten carry about 0.11%. Sequencing was done on a sample of naive CD4+ T cells from blood. The TCR comes from a man in his thirties or forties with type 1 diabetes.

The CDR3 coding sequence is TGTGCCAGCAGCCAGGGACAGCGTAATCAGCCCCAGCATTTT. This translates into CASSQGQRNQPQHF. The J gene is TRBJ1-5, the V gene TRBV4-2; 7 bases agree with TRBD1. Germline CDR1 and CDR2: LGHNA and YNFKEQ. CDR3 length: 14 residues. The junction had 3 bases not matched to a gene; V was cut back by 3 bases and J by 4 bases.